The TCR beta chain described here comes from a study of regulatory T cells in long-lasting Graves disease. Germline CDR1 reads SGHDT; CDR2 reads YYEEEE. The V and J ends lost 0 bases and 1 base respectively, with 7 bases between them. The CDR3 has 15 residues. HTBI primers from iRepertoire and Arm-PCR of CDR3 regions yielded the TCR beta libraries. One entry per CDR3 protein, called by TCRdb with MiXCR from the multiplex PCR reads. The sample yields 200,000 to 250,000 distinct CDR3 sequences, roughly 19% seen once. The time point was: newly diagnosed GD, antithyroid drugs for less than 3 months. Extracted RNA from PBMCs served as the source of the TCR library. This clonotype was counted ten times or more. The same data also contributed to another study, on T cells in Graves' hyperthyroidism and ophthalmopathy.

This sequence joins TRBV5-6 and TRBJ2-2, with D uncertain. This clonotype was sampled from a woman aged 25 to 39 with Graves disease. Material: peripheral blood mononuclear cells (PBMCs), obtained at new diagnosis, from a patient treated with antithyroid drugs. In nucleotides, the CDR3 is TGTGCCAGCAGCTTGGTATCCGAGAACACCGGGGAGCTGTTTTTT. This encodes CASSLVSENTGELFF.